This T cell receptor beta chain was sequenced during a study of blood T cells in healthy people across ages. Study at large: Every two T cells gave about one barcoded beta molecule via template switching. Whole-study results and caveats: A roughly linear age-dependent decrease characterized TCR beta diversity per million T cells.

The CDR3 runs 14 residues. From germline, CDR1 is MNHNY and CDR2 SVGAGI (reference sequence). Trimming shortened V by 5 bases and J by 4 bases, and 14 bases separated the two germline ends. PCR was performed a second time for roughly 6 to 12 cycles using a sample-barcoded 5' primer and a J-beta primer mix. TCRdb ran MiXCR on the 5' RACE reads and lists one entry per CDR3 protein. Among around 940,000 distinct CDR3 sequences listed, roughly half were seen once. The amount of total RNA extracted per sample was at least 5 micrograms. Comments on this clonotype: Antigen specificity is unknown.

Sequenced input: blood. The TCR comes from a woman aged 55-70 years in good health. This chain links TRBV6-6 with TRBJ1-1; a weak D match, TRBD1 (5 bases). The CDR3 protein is CASSDQGLTTEAFF. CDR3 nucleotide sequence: TGTGCCAGCAGTGACCAGGGTCTTACCACTGAAGCTTTCTTT.